These 27 T cell receptor beta chains were all obtained from the same sample, sequenced in a study of tumor-infiltrating lymphocytes in glioblastoma multiforme. Three nested ARM-PCR rounds with V-beta and C-beta primers built TCRB libraries. TCRdb independently ran MiXCR on the multiplex PCR reads; one entry per CDR3 protein. The repertoire holds just under 20,000 distinct CDR3 sequences, with 55% to 70% as singletons. Material for sequencing was peripheral blood. These receptors were collected from a male donor with glioblastoma.

The gene calls are TRBV11-2 and TRBJ2-4; the match to TRBD2 covers 13 bases. Germline loops: CDR1 SGHAT, CDR2 FQNNGV. Germline trimming cut 5 bases from V and 0 bases from J; bases unmatched to any gene: 16. This CDR3 region has 21 residues. The CDR3 bases are TGTGCCAGCAGCCCTTACGATGGGACTAGCGGGAATACTCTAGCCAAAAACATTCAGTACTTC. Translating it yields CASSPYDGTSGNTLAKNIQYF.

Of note for this clonotype: One junction end does not reproduce the germline sequence, and a read error may be involved. The rearrangement uses TRBV11-2 and TRBJ2-6; 7 bases match TRBD1. The V gene's germline CDR1 is SGHAT and CDR2 FQNNGV. The CDR3 runs 16 residues. For the CDR3, the DNA is TGCGCCAGCAACTTAGGGGACAGCCCTGGGGCCGACGTCCTGACTTTC. Amino acid sequence: CASNLGDSPGADVLTF. The variable domain in full, with the rest retrieved from reference TRBV11-2 and TRBJ2-6, is EAGVAQSPRYKIIEKRQSVAFWCNPISGHATLYWYQQILGQGPKLLIQFQNNGVVDDSQLPKDRFSAERLKGVDSTLKIQPAKLEDSAVYLCASNLGDSPGADVLTFGAGSRLTVL.

The table lists this clonotype with many counts. The chain combines TRBV6-1 with TRBJ2-7; TRBD1 matches 7 bases. V dropped 7 bases and J dropped 3; count of bases not matched to a gene: 12. The CDR3 totals 15 residues. Germline-derived CDR1 and CDR2 are MNHNS and SASEGT. CDR3 bases: TGTGCCAGCACCACCAGAGGGACAGCTGGCTACGAGCAGTACTTC. Its translation is CASTTRGTAGYEQYF.

The V call is TRBV20-1, the J call TRBJ2-7; TRBD2 might be the D (5 bases). CDR1 and CDR2 from the germline V gene are DFQATT and SNEGSKA (reference sequence). V shed 0 bases and J shed 3 bases, with 15 bases lying between them. The CDR3 has 15 amino acids. The CDR3 reads CSARDQAAGIYEQYF. The DNA for the CDR3 is TGCAGTGCTAGAGACCAAGCAGCCGGGATCTACGAGCAGTACTTC.

The rearrangement joins TRBV11-1 to TRBJ2-6; D is possibly TRBD2 (6 bases). Per the germline V gene, CDR1 is SGHAT and CDR2 is FQDESV (reference sequence). Deletions cut 2 bases from V and 3 bases from J, with 20 bases between. The CDR3 loop spans 19 amino acids. The CDR3 is CASSLRGGGLVGGANVLTF. The CDR3 DNA follows: TGTGCCAGCAGCTTAAGGGGAGGCGGGTTGGTCGGTGGGGCCAACGTCCTGACTTTC.

The chain uses TRBV29-1 and TRBJ2-3; 9 bases match TRBD2. V lost 8 bases to trimming and J lost 5 bases; unmatched junction nucleotides: 23. Germline V gene data show CDR1 as SQVTM and CDR2 as ANQGSEA. The CDR3 contains 18 residues. CDR3 in amino acids: CSSEGIPGSSGDLDTQYF. CDR3 bases: TGCAGCTCCGAAGGTATTCCTGGGTCTAGCGGGGACCTAGATACGCAGTATTTT.

As concerns this clonotype: One end of the junction is discordant with germline, which a read error may explain. The CDR3 coding sequence is TGTGCCAGCAGCTTTACAGGGCCTACCGTGAAGACTGAAGCTTTCTTT. This gives the protein CASSFTGPTVKTEAFF. The V call is TRBV5-6, the J call TRBJ1-1; TRBD1 is a possible D gene (6 bases). CDR3 size: 16 residues. Looked up from germline, CDR1 is SGHDT and CDR2 is YYEEEE. Complete variable domain (other parts from reference TRBV5-6 and TRBJ1-1): DAGVTQSPTHLIKTRGQQVTLRCSPKSGHDTVSWYQQALGQGPQFIFQYYEEEERQRGNFPDRFSGHQFPNYSSELNVNALLLGDSALYLCASSFTGPTVKTEAFFGQGTRLTVV.

As regards this clonotype: The germline gene is not matched at one end of the junction; a read error may be the cause. The CDR3 DNA reads as TGCAGCGTTGAAGAACGGGGTCCTTATGACTACACCTTC. It yields the protein CSVEERGPYDYTF. V gene TRBV29-1 combines with J gene TRBJ1-2; no reliable D call. Germline values: CDR1 SQVTM, CDR2 ANQGSEA. The CDR3 sequence is 13 residues long.

As to this clonotype: Germline is not matched at one junction end, which may reflect a read error. The V and J genes are TRBV11-3 and TRBJ2-5, with 11 nucleotides matching TRBD1. This CDR3 comprises 15 residues. Germline loops: CDR1 SGHNT, CDR2 YENEEA. CDR3 bases: TGTCCCAGCAGTTTAGGACAGGGGGCTCGAGAGACCCAGTACTTC. Its protein product is CPSSLGQGARETQYF. Looking up the rest from reference TRBV11-3 and TRBJ2-5 gives the full variable domain: EAGVVQSPRYKIIEKKQPVAFWCNPISGHNTLYWYLQNLGQGPELLIRYENEEAVDDSQLPKDRFSAERLKGVDSTLKIQPAELGDSAVYLCPSSLGQGARETQYFGPGTRLLVL.

Comments on this clonotype: One base away lies a much larger clone, so this may be a sequencing read error. This chain joins TRBV12-3 or TRBV12-4 and TRBJ2-2, with 11 positions matching TRBD1. The V segment lost 6 bases and the J segment 6 bases; nucleotides outside the gene matches: 3. The CDR3 covers 14 residues. CDR3 protein: CASRKGQGAGELFF. The CDR3 DNA follows: TGTGCCAGCAGAAAGGGACAGGGGGCCGGGGAGCTGTTTTTT.

This clonotype turned up a few times. The chain joins TRBV2 to TRBJ2-7; the match to TRBD2 covers 9 bases. The CDR3 is 12 residues long. Germline lookup yields CDR1 SNHLY and CDR2 FYNNEI. Trimming cost V 6 bases and J 7 bases; bases outside gene matches: 4. Here the CDR3 reads CASRREGREQYF. CDR3 bases: TGTGCCAGCAGGCGGGAGGGCCGTGAGCAGTACTTC.

Remarks on this clonotype: A single base separates this from a much larger clone, so it may be a read error. V and J are TRBV7-3 and TRBJ2-7; perhaps D is TRBD1 or TRBD2 (5 bases each). CDR1 and CDR2 from the germline V gene are SGHTA and FQGTGA. There are 13 residues in the CDR3. The CDR3 protein is CVSSLGDRNEQYF. CDR3 DNA sequence: TGTGTCAGCAGCTTAGGGGACCGCAACGAGCAGTACTTC.

The chain is built from TRBV20-1 and TRBJ2-7, with D perhaps matching TRBD1 (7 bases). The V gene lost 6 bases and the J gene lost 7 bases, with 16 bases spanning the gap. Germline V gene lookup returns CDR1 DFQATT and CDR2 SNEGSKA (reference sequence). The CDR3 runs 12 residues. The CDR3 region has the DNA TGCAGTGCGAGTGCAGGGGGGTGGGAGCAGTACTTC. Protein sequence: CSASAGGWEQYF.

On this clonotype: This CDR3 is missing its conserved last phenylalanine or tryptophan, likely due to a read error. The rearrangement uses TRBV11-2 and TRBJ1-2; the D is unclear. From germline, CDR1 is SGHAT and CDR2 FQNNGV. CDR3 length: 14 amino acids. DNA of the CDR3: TGTACCAGCAGCTTAGAGGCATGGGGTTATGGCTACACCCTC. This codes for CTSSLEAWGYGYTL.

The table lists this clonotype with many counts. V and J are TRBV12-3 or TRBV12-4 and TRBJ2-1, with D possibly being TRBD1 or TRBD2 (5 bases each). The CDR3 consists of 14 residues. The ends were cut back, 7 bases at V and 6 bases at J, with 16 bases in the middle. This CDR3 is CASTPQGPINEQFF. The CDR3 DNA reads as TGTGCCAGCACCCCCCAGGGACCTATCAATGAGCAGTTCTTC.

This clonotype was recorded only once. The chain is built from TRBV12-3 or TRBV12-4 and TRBJ2-7; TRBD2 might be the D (5 bases). Trimming took 6 bases from V and 1 from J, leaving 7 bases between them. The CDR3 consists of 12 residues. CDR3 sequence reads: CASRAESYEQYF. In DNA, the CDR3 is TGTGCCAGCAGAGCGGAGTCCTACGAGCAGTACTTC.

The chain uses TRBV10-2 and TRBJ2-1; maybe TRBD1 (5 bases). The V end was cut by 3 bases, the J end by 0 bases, with 12 bases between. The CDR3 spans 16 residues. Per germline, CDR1 WSHSY and CDR2 SAAADI. CDR3 sequence (DNA): TGCGCCAGCAGTGATGCAGGGTTGGGCTCCTACAATGAGCAGTTCTTC. Amino acid sequence: CASSDAGLGSYNEQFF.

As for this clonotype: The junction departs from the called germline gene at one end, perhaps through a read error. The gene calls are TRBV29-1 and TRBJ2-3; D gene unclear. Germline assignment: CDR1 SQVTM and CDR2 ANQGSEA. CDR3 size: 12 residues. The CDR3: CSVKEVTDTRYF. The CDR3 DNA is TGCAGCGTTAAAGAAGTCACAGATACGCGGTATTTT.

A note on this clonotype: The junction differs from germline at one of its ends, possibly a read error. The chain uses TRBV6-5 and TRBJ2-5; D perhaps matches TRBD2 (6 bases). CDR3 size: 18 residues. CDR1 is MNHEY, CDR2 SVGAGI, per germline. The CDR3 sequence is CASSWTSPWMGGQETQYF. The CDR3 DNA is TGTGCTAGCAGTTGGACCTCTCCTTGGATGGGGGGCCAAGAGACCCAGTACTTC.

This sequence joins TRBV12-3 or TRBV12-4 and TRBJ1-1, with a possible D match to TRBD1 (5 bases). The V gene lost 3 bases and the J gene lost 6 bases, with 17 bases spanning the gap. The CDR3 contains 15 residues. The CDR3 here is CASSFSGIVLAEAFF. CDR3 DNA sequence: TGTGCCAGCAGTTTCTCAGGGATCGTATTGGCTGAAGCTTTCTTT.

Notes on this clonotype: One junction end disagrees with the germline gene, perhaps due to a read error. The V and J genes are TRBV5-1 and TRBJ2-5; D might be TRBD1 (6 bases). From germline, CDR1 is SGHRS and CDR2 YFSETQ. The CDR3 covers 14 residues. CDR3 loop: CASSLALGQETEYF. The DNA of the CDR3 is TGCGCCAGCAGCTTGGCCCTGGGACAAGAGACCGAGTACTTC.

Worth noting for this clonotype: At one end the junction does not follow the germline gene, possibly because of a read error. This chain uses TRBV7-3 with TRBJ2-1; 7 nucleotides agree with TRBD2. The CDR3 covers 17 residues. Germline loops: CDR1 SGHTA, CDR2 FQGTGA. CDR3 amino acids: CASSLVGGGSSNNEQFF. The CDR3 region has the DNA TGTGCCAGCAGCTTAGTGGGGGGGGGAAGCTCCAACAATGAGCAGTTCTTC.

This clonotype was counted between two and nine times. This chain links TRBV11-2 with TRBJ1-1; D not resolved. The CDR3 is made up of 13 amino acids. V shed 0 bases and J shed 1 base, with 3 bases lying between them. CDR1 and CDR2 (germline): SGHAT, FQNNGV. The CDR3, as DNA: TGTGCCAGCAGCTTAGACAGGAACACTGAAGCTTTCTTT. This translates into CASSLDRNTEAFF.

The chain uses TRBV30 and TRBJ1-1; 12 bases match TRBD1. V trimming: 1 base; J trimming: 0 bases; junction bases outside the gene matches: 9. Germline V gene lookup returns CDR1 GTSNPN and CDR2 SVGIG (reference sequence). This CDR3 spans 18 amino acids. The CDR3 region has the DNA TGTGCCTGGAGTGAGGGACAGGGGGCGCTTTTTATGAACACTGAAGCTTTCTTT. This codes for CAWSEGQGALFMNTEAFF.

The rearrangement joins TRBV11-3 to TRBJ1-6; maybe TRBD1 (6 bases). The germline CDR1 and CDR2 sequences are SGHNT and YENEEA. This CDR3 spans 13 amino acids. The V gene lost 5 bases and the J gene lost 14 bases, with 16 bases spanning the gap. CDR3 in amino acids: CASSRGRNQTLHF. The CDR3 coding sequence is TGTGCCAGCAGCCGGGGGCGGAATCAAACCCTCCACTTT.

This CDR3 reads CSARSQMGNTHSTDTQYF. DNA of the CDR3: TGCAGTGCTAGAAGTCAGATGGGGAATACCCATAGCACAGATACGCAGTATTTT. V usage is TRBV20-1 and J usage is TRBJ2-3; no clear D. The CDR3 runs to 18 residues. Trimming cost V 2 bases and J 0 bases, with 21 bases left between them. Germline lookup yields CDR1 DFQATT and CDR2 SNEGSKA (reference sequence).

This clonotype was seen a few times. The V gene is TRBV29-1, the J gene TRBJ2-1; the match to TRBD1 covers 7 bases. The CDR3 runs 18 residues. From germline, CDR1 is SQVTM and CDR2 ANQGSEA. J was trimmed by 3 bases and V by 5 bases; bases with no gene match: 19. The CDR3 DNA sequence: TGCAGCGTTCTGGGTGTCTCGAGCCGGGACAGTGACTACAATGAGCAGTTCTTC. Protein: CSVLGVSSRDSDYNEQFF.